These 4 T cell receptor beta chains came from one sample sequenced in a study of OX40 agonist ivuxolimab in advanced cancers. The assay was immunoSEQ multiplex PCR, and TCRdb's table has in-frame clones only and misses some. Of approximately 31,000 clones listed, around 87% are singletons. The starting material was CD4+ or CD8+ T cells sorted from blood, obtained in a trial of the OX40 agonist ivuxolimab. Receptor source: an adult with an advanced solid tumor such as melanoma, head and neck, liver or kidney cancer.

This clone appeared once. V usage is TRBV6-6 and J usage is TRBJ2-7; 7 nucleotides align to TRBD1. CDR1 is MNHNY and CDR2 is SVGAGI in the germline V gene (reference sequence). The CDR3 runs to 14 residues. After removal of 6 bases from V and 1 base from J, the junction contained 6 bases not matched to a gene. In DNA, the CDR3 is TGTGCCAGCAGCCCCCCGACAGGGTCCTACGAGCAGTACTTC. As protein: CASSPPTGSYEQYF.

The chain links TRBV27 to TRBJ2-7; 7 bases line up with TRBD2. Germline V gene data show CDR1 as MNHEY and CDR2 as SMNVEV (reference sequence). The trim removed 3 bases at V and 4 bases at J, leaving 3 bases unmatched. The CDR3 has 13 residues. CDR3 region: CASSFREGYEQYF. The DNA of the CDR3 is TGTGCCAGCAGTTTCAGGGAGGGATACGAGCAGTACTTC.

J is TRBJ2-5 and V is TRBV11-2; D could derive from TRBD1 or TRBD2 (7 bases each). Germline assignment: CDR1 SGHAT and CDR2 FQNNGV. CDR3 length equals 17 residues. Trimming stripped 2 bases from V and 2 bases from J, with 18 bases between. CDR3 sequence: CASSLRGGTDSQETQYF. CDR3 coding DNA: TGTGCCAGCAGCTTAAGGGGGGGGACAGATTCACAAGAGACCCAGTACTTC. Drawing the rest from reference TRBV11-2 and TRBJ2-5, the complete variable domain is EAGVAQSPRYKIIEKRQSVAFWCNPISGHATLYWYQQILGQGPKLLIQFQNNGVVDDSQLPKDRFSAERLKGVDSTLKIQPAKLEDSAVYLCASSLRGGTDSQETQYFGPGTRLLVL.

This chain uses TRBV29-1 with TRBJ2-1; tentative D call: TRBD2 (5 bases). The CDR3 runs 14 residues. V was shortened by 5 bases and J by 6 bases, with 17 bases between the two germline ends. Germline-derived CDR1 and CDR2 are SQVTM and ANQGSEA. In nucleotides, the CDR3 is TGCAGCGTTCGTGGACTCTTTGACGTCAATGAGCAGTTCTTC. This codes for CSVRGLFDVNEQFF.